This T cell receptor beta chain was profiled in a study of monozygotic twins with inflammatory bowel disease. Two nested PCRs, run for around 15 and 9 cycles, were applied to TCRalpha and TCRbeta cDNA. TCRdb reanalyzed the 5' RACE reads, giving one entry per CDR3 protein sequence and no DNA. The ten most abundant clones cover around 2% of a sample with 300,000 to 400,000 distinct CDR3 sequences. Sequenced input: blood. The origin of this receptor is a human donor with ulcerative colitis or Crohn's disease, or a healthy co-twin of an affected twin (not recorded which).

Here the CDR3 reads CASTLTGKTSPLHF. The chain links TRBV28 to TRBJ1-6; the TRBD1 assignment by TCRdb is unverifiable without DNA. Germline-derived CDR1 and CDR2 are MDHEN and SYDVKM. CDR3 length equals 14 residues.